This TCR beta chain was recorded in a study of control samples from healthy donors and cancer patients. Produced via immunoSEQ multiplex PCR; TCRdb's table is partial and in-frame only. Found here are fewer than 200,000 clones, just over 90% of them singletons; the top ten hold 1.4%. Trimming removed 6 bases at V and 1 base at J, with 7 bases between. Germline V gene lookup returns CDR1 ENHRY and CDR2 SYGVKD. This CDR3 is 12 amino acids long. Sequencing was done on a sample of blood. V usage is TRBV10-3 and J usage is TRBJ2-7, with a weak D call TRBD1 (5 bases). The clonotype originates from a man aged 30 to 39 in good health. CDR3 nucleotide sequence: TGTGCCATCAGGGACACATCCTACGAGCAGTACTTC. It translates to CAIRDTSYEQYF.